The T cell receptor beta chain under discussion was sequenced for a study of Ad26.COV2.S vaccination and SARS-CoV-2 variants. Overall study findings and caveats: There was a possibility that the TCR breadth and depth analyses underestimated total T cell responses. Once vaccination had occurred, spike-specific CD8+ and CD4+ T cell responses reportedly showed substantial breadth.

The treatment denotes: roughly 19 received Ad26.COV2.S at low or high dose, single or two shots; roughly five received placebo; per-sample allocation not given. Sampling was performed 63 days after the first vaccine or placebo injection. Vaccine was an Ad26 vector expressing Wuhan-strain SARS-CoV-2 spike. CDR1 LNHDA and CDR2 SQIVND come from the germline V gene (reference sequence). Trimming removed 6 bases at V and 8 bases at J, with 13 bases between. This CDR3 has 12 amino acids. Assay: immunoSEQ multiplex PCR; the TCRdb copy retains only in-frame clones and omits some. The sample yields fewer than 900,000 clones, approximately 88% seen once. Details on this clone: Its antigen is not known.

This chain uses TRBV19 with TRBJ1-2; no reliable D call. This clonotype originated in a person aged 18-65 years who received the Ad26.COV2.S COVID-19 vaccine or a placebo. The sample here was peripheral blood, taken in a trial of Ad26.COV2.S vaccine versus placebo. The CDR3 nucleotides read TGTGCCAGTAGGGACGGGCCGTCCGGCTACACCTTC. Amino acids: CASRDGPSGYTF.